This T cell receptor beta chain derives from a study of Ad26.COV2.S vaccination and SARS-CoV-2 variants. Sample treatment: roughly 20 received Ad26.COV2.S at low or high dose, single or two shots; roughly 5 received placebo; per-sample allocation not given. Day 63 after the first vaccine or placebo injection was the time point for sampling. Donation came from an adult in Boston who was aged 18-55 years. Details on this clone: Its specificity is not known.

Measured with immunoSEQ multiplex PCR; TCRdb has only the in-frame clones, and not every one. The sample shows some 300,000 clones, around 85% of them seen only once. Study observations and caveats: The analyses of TCR breadth and depth may have understated the size of total T cell responses.

This receptor was obtained from a person aged 18-60 years who received the Ad26.COV2.S COVID-19 vaccine or a placebo. The specimen was peripheral blood, collected in a trial of Ad26.COV2.S vaccine versus placebo.

CDR3 sequence (DNA): TGTGCCAGCATTGGCCTCCGGGGTGAGGCAGATACGCAGTATTTT. Protein product: CASIGLRGEADTQYF. The chain links TRBV6-5 to TRBJ2-3, with a possible D match to TRBD2 (5 bases). CDR1 is MNHEY, CDR2 SVGAGI, per germline. Trimming shortened V by 7 bases and J by 4 bases, and 18 bases separated the two germline ends. The CDR3 is 15 residues long.